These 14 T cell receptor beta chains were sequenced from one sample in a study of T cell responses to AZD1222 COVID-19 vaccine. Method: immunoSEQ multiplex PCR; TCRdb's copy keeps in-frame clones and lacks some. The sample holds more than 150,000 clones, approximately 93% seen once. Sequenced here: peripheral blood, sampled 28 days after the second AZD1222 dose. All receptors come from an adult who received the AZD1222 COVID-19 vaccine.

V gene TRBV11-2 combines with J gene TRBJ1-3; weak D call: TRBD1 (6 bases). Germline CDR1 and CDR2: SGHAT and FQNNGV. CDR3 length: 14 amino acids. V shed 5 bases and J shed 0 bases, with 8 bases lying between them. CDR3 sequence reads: CASSLQGSGNTIYF. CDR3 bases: TGTGCCAGCAGCCTACAGGGCTCTGGAAACACCATATATTTT.

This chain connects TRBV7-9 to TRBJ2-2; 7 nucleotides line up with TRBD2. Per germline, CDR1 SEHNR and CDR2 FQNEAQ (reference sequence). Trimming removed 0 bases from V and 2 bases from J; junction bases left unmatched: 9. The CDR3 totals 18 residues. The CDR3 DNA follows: TGTGCCAGCAGCTTAGCCGGGCGGGGCGGGAGTAACACCGGGGAGCTGTTTTTT. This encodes CASSLAGRGGSNTGELFF.

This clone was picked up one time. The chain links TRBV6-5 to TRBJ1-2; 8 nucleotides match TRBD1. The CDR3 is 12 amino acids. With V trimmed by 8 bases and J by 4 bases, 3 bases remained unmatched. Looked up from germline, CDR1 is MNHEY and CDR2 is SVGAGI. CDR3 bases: TGTGCCAGCGGACAGGGCACCTATGGCTACACCTTC. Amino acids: CASGQGTYGYTF.

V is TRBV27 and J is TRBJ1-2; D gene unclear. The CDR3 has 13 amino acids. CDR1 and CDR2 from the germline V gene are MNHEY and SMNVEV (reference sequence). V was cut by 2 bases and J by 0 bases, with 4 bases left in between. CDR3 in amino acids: CASSLRPNYGYTF. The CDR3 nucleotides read TGTGCCAGCAGTTTAAGGCCTAACTATGGCTACACCTTC.

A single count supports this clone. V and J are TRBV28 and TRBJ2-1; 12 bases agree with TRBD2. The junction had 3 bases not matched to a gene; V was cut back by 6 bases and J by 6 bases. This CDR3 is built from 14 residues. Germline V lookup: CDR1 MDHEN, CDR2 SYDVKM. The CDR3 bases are TGTGCCAGCAGGACTAGCGGGAGACTCAATGAGCAGTTCTTC. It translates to CASRTSGRLNEQFF.

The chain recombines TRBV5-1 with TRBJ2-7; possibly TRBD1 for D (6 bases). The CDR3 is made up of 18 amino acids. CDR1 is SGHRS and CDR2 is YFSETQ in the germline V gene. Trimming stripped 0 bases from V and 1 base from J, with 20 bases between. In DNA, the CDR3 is TGCGCCAGCAGCTTGGCCTCCCCAGGGGCCCTCCTATCCTACGAGCAGTACTTC. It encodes CASSLASPGALLSYEQYF. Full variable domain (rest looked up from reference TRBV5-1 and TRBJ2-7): KAGVTQTPRYLIKTRGQQVTLSCSPISGHRSVSWYQQTPGQGLQFLFEYFSETQRNKGNFPGRFSGRQFSNSRSEMNVSTLELGDSALYLCASSLASPGALLSYEQYFGPGTRLTVT.

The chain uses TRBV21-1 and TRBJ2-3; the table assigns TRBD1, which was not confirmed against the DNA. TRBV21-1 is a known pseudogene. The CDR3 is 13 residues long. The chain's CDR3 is CASRAARTDTQYF. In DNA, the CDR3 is TGTGCCAGCAGGGCTGCACGCACAGATACGCAGTATTTT.

CDR3 residues: CASSLGGQPGGYTF. DNA of the CDR3: TGTGCCAGCAGTTTGGGGGGACAGCCGGGAGGCTACACCTTC. The chain carries TRBV28 and TRBJ1-2; 7 nucleotides line up with TRBD1. Germline V CDR1 and CDR2: MDHEN, SYDVKM. This CDR3 has 14 residues. J lost 8 bases, V lost 3 bases, and 9 bases had no gene match.

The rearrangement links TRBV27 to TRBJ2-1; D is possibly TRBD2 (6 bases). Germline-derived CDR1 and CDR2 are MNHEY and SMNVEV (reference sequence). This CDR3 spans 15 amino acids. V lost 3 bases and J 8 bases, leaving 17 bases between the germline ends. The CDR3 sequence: CASSLNPGGVDEQFF. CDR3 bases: TGTGCCAGCAGTTTGAATCCTGGCGGGGTCGATGAGCAGTTCTTC.

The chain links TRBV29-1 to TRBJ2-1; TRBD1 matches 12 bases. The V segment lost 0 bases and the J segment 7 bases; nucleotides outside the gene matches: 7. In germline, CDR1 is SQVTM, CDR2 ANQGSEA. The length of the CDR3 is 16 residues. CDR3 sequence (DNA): TGCAGCGTTGAAGACTTTGGGGACAGGGGGCCTAATGAGCAGTTCTTC. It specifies CSVEDFGDRGPNEQFF.

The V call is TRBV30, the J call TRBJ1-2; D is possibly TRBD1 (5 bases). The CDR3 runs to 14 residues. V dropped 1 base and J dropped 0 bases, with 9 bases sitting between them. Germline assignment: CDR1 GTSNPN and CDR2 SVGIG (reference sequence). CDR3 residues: CAWSGTGTNYGYTF. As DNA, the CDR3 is TGTGCCTGGAGTGGAACAGGAACTAACTATGGCTACACCTTC.

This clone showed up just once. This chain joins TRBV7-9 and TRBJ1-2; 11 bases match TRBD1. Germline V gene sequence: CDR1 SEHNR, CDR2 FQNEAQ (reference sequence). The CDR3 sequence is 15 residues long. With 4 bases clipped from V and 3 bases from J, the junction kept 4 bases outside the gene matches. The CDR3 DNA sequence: TGTGCCAGCAGCTGGACAGGGGGCGCGGACTATGGCTACACCTTC. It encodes CASSWTGGADYGYTF.

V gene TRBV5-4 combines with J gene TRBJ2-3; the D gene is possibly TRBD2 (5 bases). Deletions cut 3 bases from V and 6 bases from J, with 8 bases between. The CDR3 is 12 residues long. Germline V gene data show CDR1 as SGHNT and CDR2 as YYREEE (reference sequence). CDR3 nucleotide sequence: TGTGCCAGCAGCTATCAGCGGGATACGCAGTATTTT. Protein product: CASSYQRDTQYF.

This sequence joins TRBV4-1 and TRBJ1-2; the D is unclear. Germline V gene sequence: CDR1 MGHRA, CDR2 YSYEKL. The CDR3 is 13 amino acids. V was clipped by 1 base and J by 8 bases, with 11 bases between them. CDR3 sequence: CASSQVGLGGYTF. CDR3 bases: TGCGCCAGCAGCCAAGTGGGTCTGGGCGGCTACACCTTC.